Listed here is a single T cell receptor (beta chain). These data are taken from a study of blood T cell repertoires in COVID-19. Study-level information: COVID-19 samples from acute and convalescent phases originated in the United States, Italy and Spain. T cells, B-cell-depleted T cells, or PBMCs provided the cDNA or gDNA that served as material.

Source study methods: Reference gene primer amplification gave estimated nucleated cell counts. Some clones are missing from TCRdb's copy, which holds only in-frame ones; the method was immunoSEQ multiplex PCR. V and J calls and clone size are given by that table; D and trimming were obtained from the DNA. This sample has about 230,000 clones; roughly 84% occur once, and the top ten carry around 25%. The CDR3 is 16 amino acids. Losses at the gene ends were 2 bases for V and 2 bases for J; bases not matched to a gene: 7. The germline CDR1 and CDR2 sequences are MNHEY and SVGEGT. This TCR was sampled from a man aged 40-49 years with acute or convalescent COVID-19. Sequenced input: peripheral blood. The chain joins TRBV6-2 or TRBV6-3 to TRBJ2-5; 8 bases match TRBD2. The CDR3 DNA sequence: TGTGCCAGCAGTTACCCCGGGAGGGCGGCACAAGAGACCCAGTACTTC. The encoded protein is CASSYPGRAAQETQYF.